This entry lists 2 T cell receptor beta chains sequenced from one sample in a study of T cell responses to AZD1222 COVID-19 vaccine. Profiled with immunoSEQ multiplex PCR; TCRdb holds only in-frame clones, not every one. The data hold 150,000 to 200,000 clones, with over 85% observed a single time. Specimen: peripheral blood, collected 28 days after the second dose of the MenACWY control vaccine. Receptors were obtained from an adult who received the MenACWY meningococcal vaccine as a control.

This chain links TRBV14 with TRBJ2-5; 7 positions match TRBD2. CDR3 size: 15 residues. The junction had 10 bases not matched to a gene; V was cut back by 2 bases and J by 7 bases. The germline gives CDR1 SGHDN, CDR2 FVKESK. CDR3 amino acids: CASSQRGGGSGTQYF. The CDR3 nucleotides are TGTGCCAGCAGCCAACGCGGCGGGGGTTCAGGGACCCAGTACTTC.

This clone was observed once. V usage is TRBV9 and J usage is TRBJ1-4; D remains unclear. V lost 0 bases and J lost 5, with 8 bases in between. The CDR3 length is 14 residues. The germline V gene encodes CDR1 SGDLS and CDR2 YYNGEE. The CDR3 spells CASSVGVGNEKLFF. Written as DNA, the CDR3 is TGTGCCAGCAGCGTAGGGGTGGGGAATGAAAAACTGTTTTTT. Using reference TRBV9 and TRBJ1-4 for the parts outside the CDR3, the full variable domain is DSGVTQTPKHLITATGQRVTLRCSPRSGDLSVYWYQQSLDQGLQFLIQYYNGEERAKGNILERFSAQQFPDLHSELNLSSLELGDSALYFCASSVGVGNEKLFFGSGTQLSVL.